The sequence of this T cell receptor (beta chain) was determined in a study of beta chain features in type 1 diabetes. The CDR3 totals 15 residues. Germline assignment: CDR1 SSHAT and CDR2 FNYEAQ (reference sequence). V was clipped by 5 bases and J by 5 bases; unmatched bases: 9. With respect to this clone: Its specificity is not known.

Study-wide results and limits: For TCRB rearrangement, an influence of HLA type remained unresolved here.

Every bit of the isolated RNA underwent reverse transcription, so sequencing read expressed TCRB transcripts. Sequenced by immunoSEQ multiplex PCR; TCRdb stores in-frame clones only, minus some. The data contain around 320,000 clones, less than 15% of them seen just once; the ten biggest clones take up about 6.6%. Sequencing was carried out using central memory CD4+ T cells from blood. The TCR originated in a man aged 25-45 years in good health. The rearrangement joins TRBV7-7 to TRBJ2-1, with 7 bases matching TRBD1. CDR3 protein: CASSQTGTAHNEQFF. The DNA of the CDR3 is TGTGCCAGCAGCCAAACCGGGACAGCCCACAATGAGCAGTTCTTC.